This T cell receptor (beta chain) was sequenced during a study of blood T cell repertoires in COVID-19. Across the whole study: Samples representing acute and convalescent COVID-19 were sourced from the United States, Italy and Spain. PBMCs, B-cell-depleted T cells, or T cells provided the cDNA or gDNA that made up the material.

Germline V CDR1 and CDR2: SGDLS, YYNGEE. The CDR3 length is 14 residues. With 2 bases clipped from V and 4 bases from J, the junction kept 6 bases outside the gene matches. In the authors' workflow: Nucleated cell number was recorded as an estimate derived from reference gene primer amplification. Measured with immunoSEQ multiplex PCR; TCRdb has only the in-frame clones, and not every one. D and trimming were read from the DNA, whereas the V and J calls and clone size are those reported in that table. The table lists fewer than 90,000 clones, roughly 82% of them singletons, with approximately 12% in the top ten. In this sample, this clone turned up once.

The chain combines TRBV9 with TRBJ2-7, with 7 bases identical to TRBD2. The receptor was isolated from a man aged 45 to 65 with acute or convalescent COVID-19. The sequenced sample consisted of peripheral blood. CDR3 nucleotides: TGTGCCAGCAGCGTGGATGCTAGCGGATACGAGCAGTACTTC. Translation: CASSVDASGYEQYF.